This passage covers 17 T cell receptor beta chains from one sample sequenced in a study of T cell responses to AZD1222 COVID-19 vaccine. TCRdb's table, derived via immunoSEQ multiplex PCR, lists solely in-frame clones and lacks some. The sample records 65,000 to 85,000 clones, approximately 80% being singletons. The specimen was peripheral blood, collected 28 days after the second AZD1222 dose. Source of these receptors: an adult who received the AZD1222 COVID-19 vaccine.

This clone was seen a handful of times. CDR3 DNA: TGTGCCAGCAGCCCCGGTCGGGACAGGTTCTACGAGCAGTACTTC. It specifies CASSPGRDRFYEQYF. V usage is TRBV7-9 and J usage is TRBJ2-7, with 8 nucleotides matching TRBD1. The V gene's germline CDR1 is SEHNR and CDR2 FQNEAQ (reference sequence). The CDR3 totals 15 residues. Germline trimming cut 5 bases from V and 3 bases from J; bases unmatched to any gene: 9. The whole variable domain, remainder taken from reference TRBV7-9 and TRBJ2-7, is DTGVSQNPRHKITKRGQNVTFRCDPISEHNRLYWYRQTLGQGPEFLTYFQNEAQLEKSRLLSDRFSAERPKGSFSTLEIQRTEQGDSAMYLCASSPGRDRFYEQYFGPGTRLTVT.

The chain uses TRBV6-5 and TRBJ2-3; 9 nucleotides agree with TRBD2. Trimming removed 2 bases from V and 8 bases from J; junction bases left unmatched: 8. Germline V lookup: CDR1 MNHEY, CDR2 SVGAGI. This CDR3 contains 15 residues. The CDR3 DNA follows: TGTGCCAGCAGTTACGGCGGGGGGGCCGGGGTTACGCAGTATTTT. Its translation is CASSYGGGAGVTQYF.

This rearrangement joins TRBV11-2 to TRBJ2-7; 12 positions agree with TRBD1. Germline V lookup: CDR1 SGHAT, CDR2 FQNNGV. The length of the CDR3 is 18 residues. Unmatched junction bases numbered 11, after V lost 4 bases and J lost 1 base. The CDR3 region is CASSSRDRGQFRSYEQYF. The DNA of the CDR3 is TGTGCCAGCAGCTCACGGGACAGGGGGCAGTTTAGGTCCTACGAGCAGTACTTC.

This clone occurred once. The chain couples TRBV6-2 or TRBV6-3 to TRBJ1-2; the match to TRBD1 covers 9 bases. CDR3 length: 17 amino acids. V was pared by 5 bases and J by 2 bases, with 12 bases of the junction left unmatched. CDR1 and CDR2 from the germline V gene are MNHEY and SVGEGT. Here the CDR3 DNA reads TGTGCCAGCAGTGCACCCGCCGGGACAGGGTCCAACTATGGCTACACCTTC. Amino acids: CASSAPAGTGSNYGYTF.

This clone was seen repeatedly, ten times or more. V and J are TRBV18 and TRBJ1-2; unclear D gene. The V gene's germline CDR1 is KGHSH and CDR2 LQKENI. The CDR3 sequence is 13 residues long. Trimming took 3 bases from V and 7 from J, leaving 12 bases between them. The CDR3 coding sequence is TGTGCCAGCTCACCTCGGCCGAAAGGTGGCTACACCTTC. This sequence encodes CASSPRPKGGYTF.

CDR3 in DNA: TGTGCCAGCAGTGAGGGCGTCATTCCGAATCAGCCCCAGCATTTT. Protein sequence: CASSEGVIPNQPQHF. The genes are TRBV6-1 and TRBJ1-5; D gene uncertain. The germline CDR1 and CDR2 sequences are MNHNS and SASEGT. The CDR3 totals 15 residues. V lost 3 bases and J lost 4, with 13 bases in between.

The chain couples TRBV6-5 to TRBJ2-7, with 8 bases that match TRBD2. Germline assignment: CDR1 MNHEY and CDR2 SVGAGI. This CDR3 is built from 14 residues. The V segment lost 8 bases and the J segment 7 bases; nucleotides outside the gene matches: 13. CDR3: CASYGSRSGGEQYF. CDR3 coding DNA: TGTGCCAGCTACGGCTCTCGTTCGGGGGGGGAGCAGTACTTC.

The V call is TRBV7-9, the J call TRBJ1-2; D uncertain. CDR1 and CDR2 from the germline V gene are SEHNR and FQNEAQ (reference sequence). Trimming removed 7 bases from V and 3 bases from J, with 12 bases in between. The CDR3 has 13 residues. The CDR3 nucleotides read TGTGCCAGCACCCGACCGTTAGACTATGGCTACACCTTC. Translation: CASTRPLDYGYTF.

This clone was seen just once. Here the CDR3 DNA reads TGTGCCAGCAGCTTAGGTCGGGAGGGAAACACCATATATTTT. Encoded protein: CASSLGREGNTIYF. The genes are TRBV7-8 and TRBJ1-3; D gene unclear. The V end was cut by 1 base, the J end by 4 bases, with 8 bases between. The germline V gene encodes CDR1 SGHVS and CDR2 FQNEAQ. This CDR3 has 14 amino acids.

The rearrangement joins TRBV11-2 to TRBJ2-5; tentative D call: TRBD2 (7 bases). CDR3 size: 15 residues. Trimming left V 1 base short and J 4 bases short, with 13 bases between. Germline CDR1 SGHAT, CDR2 FQNNGV. The CDR3 region has the DNA TGTGCCAGCAGCTTAGCGGGGGGCCTGAGAGAGACCCAGTACTTC. This codes for CASSLAGGLRETQYF.

This chain joins TRBV19 and TRBJ2-2, with TRBD1 as a possible D gene (5 bases). Germline V gene data show CDR1 as LNHDA and CDR2 as SQIVND (reference sequence). The CDR3 length is 16 residues. The V end was cut by 3 bases, the J end by 2 bases, with 13 bases between. The CDR3 DNA is TGTGCCAGTAGTATCGTAAGGGGAAGCAACACCGGGGAGCTGTTTTTT. It codes for CASSIVRGSNTGELFF.

The chain couples TRBV5-6 to TRBJ1-1; 9 bases align to TRBD1. V shed 4 bases and J 1 base; nucleotides not matched to a gene: 8. Per germline, CDR1 SGHDT and CDR2 YYEEEE. The CDR3 loop spans 16 amino acids. The CDR3 DNA is TGTGCCAGCAGCCCGGGACAGGGCCGATCGAACACTGAAGCTTTCTTT. It is translated as CASSPGQGRSNTEAFF.

The J gene is TRBJ1-2, the V gene TRBV12-3 or TRBV12-4; D is uncertain. There are 12 residues in the CDR3. The V and J ends lost 6 bases and 0 bases respectively, with 5 bases between them. The chain's CDR3 is CASSRTNYGYTF. The DNA for the CDR3 is TGTGCCAGCAGCAGGACTAACTATGGCTACACCTTC.

This chain connects TRBV14 to TRBJ1-4; 7 bases are a match to TRBD1. CDR1 and CDR2 from the germline V gene are SGHDN and FVKESK. This CDR3 is 16 amino acids long. The junction had 7 bases not matched to a gene; V was cut back by 4 bases and J by 2 bases. CDR3 DNA sequence: TGTGCCAGCAGCCCAGGGGGGGGTCGGACTAATGAAAAACTGTTTTTT. Its protein is CASSPGGGRTNEKLFF.

CDR3 loop: CAISMDTDTQYF. CDR3 DNA sequence: TGTGCCATCTCGATGGACACAGATACGCAGTATTTT. The V and J genes are TRBV10-3 and TRBJ2-3; unclear D gene. The ends were cut back, 8 bases at V and 2 bases at J, with 8 bases in the middle. The CDR3 is made up of 12 amino acids. Germline V gene lookup returns CDR1 ENHRY and CDR2 SYGVKD.

This chain uses TRBV21-1 with TRBJ1-6; the table gives TRBD1 as D, unverified against the DNA. TRBV21-1 is a pseudogene. The CDR3 has 19 amino acids. CDR3 DNA: TGTGCCAGCAGCAAAGCGGGGACAGGACTAAACCCACTCAATTCACCCCTCCACTTT. It translates to CASSKAGTGLNPLNSPLHF.

The CDR3 spells CASSLGTTSYEQYF. Written as DNA, the CDR3 is TGTGCCAGCAGTTTGGGGACTACTTCCTACGAGCAGTACTTC. This chain connects TRBV27 to TRBJ2-7; 7 bases align to TRBD2. Germline CDR1 reads MNHEY; CDR2 reads SMNVEV (reference sequence). The CDR3 spans 14 residues. J was trimmed by 1 base and V by 3 bases; bases with no gene match: 3.